This T cell receptor beta chain was profiled in a study of control samples from healthy donors and cancer patients. J gave up 4 bases and V 3 bases, and 10 bases lay outside the gene matches. Germline V gene lookup returns CDR1 LGHNT and CDR2 FRNRAP. CDR3 length: 17 residues. Clones were sequenced by immunoSEQ multiplex PCR, and TCRdb holds only the in-frame ones, with some missing. The data contain tens of thousands of clones, around 81% of them singletons. The sequence derives from a man under 40 in good health. Sequencing input: blood. The chain employs TRBV12-5 and TRBJ1-1, with 11 bases fitting TRBD1. The CDR3 loop is CASGLRTGGEVSTEAFF. The CDR3 DNA reads as TGTGCTAGTGGTTTACGGACAGGGGGCGAAGTCAGCACTGAAGCTTTCTTT.